The entry below gives a single TCR beta chain sequence along with its context. What it binds is not known. The time point was: blood 4 weeks post-SBRT, at nephrectomy. Treatment in this sample: 15 Gy SBRT to primary tumor, nephrectomy 4 weeks later. Nephrectomy followed 15 Gy stereotactic body radiation by 4 weeks. Per germline, CDR1 SQVTM and CDR2 ANQGSEA. The CDR3 length is 14 residues. V lost 3 bases, J lost 1 base, and 12 bases lay in between. These data originate in a study of radiation and T cells in renal cell carcinoma. General study points: No pretreatment tumor biopsies were available for baseline clonotypes.

Sequencing used immunoSEQ multiplex PCR; TCRdb keeps in-frame clones, though not all of them. The table includes over 90,000 clones, more than 65% detected once. Here the sequenced sample was blood, taken from a patient whose treatment included radiotherapy and nephrectomy. The sequence was collected from a man aged 55 to 69 with renal cell carcinoma. The V gene is TRBV29-1, the J gene TRBJ2-5; TRBD2 is a possible D gene (5 bases). The CDR3 DNA reads as TGCAGCGTTGACGGGGTGAAGGGCCAAGAGACCCAGTACTTC. This encodes CSVDGVKGQETQYF.